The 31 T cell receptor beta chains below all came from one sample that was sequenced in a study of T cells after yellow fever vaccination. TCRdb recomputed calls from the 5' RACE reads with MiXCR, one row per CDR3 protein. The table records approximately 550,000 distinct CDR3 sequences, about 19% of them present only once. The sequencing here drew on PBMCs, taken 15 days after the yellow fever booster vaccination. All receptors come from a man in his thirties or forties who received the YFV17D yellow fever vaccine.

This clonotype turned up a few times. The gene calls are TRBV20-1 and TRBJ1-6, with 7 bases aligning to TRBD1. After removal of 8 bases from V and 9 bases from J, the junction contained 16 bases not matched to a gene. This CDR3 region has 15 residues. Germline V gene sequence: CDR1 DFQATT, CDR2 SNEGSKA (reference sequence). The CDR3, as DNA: TGCAGTTCCCAGCGCTTGAGGGGGCTTGCTTCACCCCTCCACTTT. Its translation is CSSQRLRGLASPLHF.

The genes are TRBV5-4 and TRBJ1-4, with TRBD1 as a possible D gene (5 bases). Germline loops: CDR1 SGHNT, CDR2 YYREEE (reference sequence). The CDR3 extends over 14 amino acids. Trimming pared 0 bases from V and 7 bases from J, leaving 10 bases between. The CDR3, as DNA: TGTGCCAGCAGCTTGGGGACAATGGGTGAAAAACTGTTTTTT. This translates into CASSLGTMGEKLFF.

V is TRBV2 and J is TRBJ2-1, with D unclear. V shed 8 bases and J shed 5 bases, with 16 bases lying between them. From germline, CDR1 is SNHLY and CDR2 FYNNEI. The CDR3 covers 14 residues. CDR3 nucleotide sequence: TGTGCCAGCCGGAGAGAAAGCCTAAACAATGAGCAGTTCTTC. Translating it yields CASRRESLNNEQFF.

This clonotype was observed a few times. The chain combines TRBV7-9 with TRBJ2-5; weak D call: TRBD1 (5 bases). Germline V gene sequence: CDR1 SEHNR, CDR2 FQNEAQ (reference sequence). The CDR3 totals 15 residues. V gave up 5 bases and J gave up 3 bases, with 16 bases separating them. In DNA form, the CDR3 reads TGTGCCAGCAGCCCCCCGGACGGCAGGGAAGAGACCCAGTACTTC. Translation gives CASSPPDGREETQYF. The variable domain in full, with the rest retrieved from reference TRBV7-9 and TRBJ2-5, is DTGVSQNPRHKITKRGQNVTFRCDPISEHNRLYWYRQTLGQGPEFLTYFQNEAQLEKSRLLSDRFSAERPKGSFSTLEIQRTEQGDSAMYLCASSPPDGREETQYFGPGTRLLVL.

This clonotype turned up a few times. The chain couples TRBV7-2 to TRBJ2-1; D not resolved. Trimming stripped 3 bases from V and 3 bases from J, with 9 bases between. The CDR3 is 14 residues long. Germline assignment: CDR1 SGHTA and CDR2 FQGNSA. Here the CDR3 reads CASSFRDGYNEQFF. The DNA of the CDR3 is TGTGCCAGCAGCTTCCGCGACGGCTACAATGAGCAGTTCTTC.

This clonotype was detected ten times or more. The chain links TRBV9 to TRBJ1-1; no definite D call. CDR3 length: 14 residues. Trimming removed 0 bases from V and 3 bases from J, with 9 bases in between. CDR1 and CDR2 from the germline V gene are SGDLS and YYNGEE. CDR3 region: CASSVAPRDTEAFF. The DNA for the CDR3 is TGTGCCAGCAGCGTAGCCCCCCGCGACACTGAAGCTTTCTTT.

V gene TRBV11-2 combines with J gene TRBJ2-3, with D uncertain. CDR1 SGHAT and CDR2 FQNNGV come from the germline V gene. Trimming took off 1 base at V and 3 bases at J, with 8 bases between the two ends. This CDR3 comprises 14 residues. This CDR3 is CASSLVRPTDTQYF. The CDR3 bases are TGTGCCAGCAGCTTAGTTAGGCCAACAGATACGCAGTATTTT.

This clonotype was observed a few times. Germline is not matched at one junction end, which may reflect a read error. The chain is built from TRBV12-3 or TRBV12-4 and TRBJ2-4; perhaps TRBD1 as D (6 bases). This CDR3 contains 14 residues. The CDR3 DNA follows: TGTGCCAGCAATTTAGGGGGAGCCAAAAACATTCAGTACTTC. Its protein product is CASNLGGAKNIQYF.

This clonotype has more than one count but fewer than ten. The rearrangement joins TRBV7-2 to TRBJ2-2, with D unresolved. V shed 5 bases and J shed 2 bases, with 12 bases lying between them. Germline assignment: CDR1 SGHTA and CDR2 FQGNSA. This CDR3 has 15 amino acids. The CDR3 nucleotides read TGTGCCAGCAGCCTGATCTCTCCTAACACCGGGGAGCTGTTTTTT. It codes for CASSLISPNTGELFF.

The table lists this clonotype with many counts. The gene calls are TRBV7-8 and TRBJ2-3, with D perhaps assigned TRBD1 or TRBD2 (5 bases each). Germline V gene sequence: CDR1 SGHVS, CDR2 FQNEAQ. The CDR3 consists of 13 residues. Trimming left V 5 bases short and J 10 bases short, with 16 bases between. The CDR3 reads CASSLLRRDAQYF. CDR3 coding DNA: TGTGCCAGCAGCCTTCTTAGACGGGACGCGCAGTATTTT.

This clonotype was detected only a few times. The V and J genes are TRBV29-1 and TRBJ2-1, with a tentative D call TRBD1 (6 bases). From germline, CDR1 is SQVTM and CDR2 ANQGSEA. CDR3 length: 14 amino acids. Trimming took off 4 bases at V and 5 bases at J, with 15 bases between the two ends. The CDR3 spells CSVGTGTKNNEQFF. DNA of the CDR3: TGCAGCGTTGGGACCGGGACAAAAAACAATGAGCAGTTCTTC.

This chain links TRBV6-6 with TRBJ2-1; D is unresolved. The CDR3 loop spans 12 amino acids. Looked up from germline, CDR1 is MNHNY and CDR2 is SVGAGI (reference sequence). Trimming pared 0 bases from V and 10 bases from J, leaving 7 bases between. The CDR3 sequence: CASSYSNWEQFF. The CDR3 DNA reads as TGTGCCAGCAGTTACTCTAACTGGGAGCAGTTCTTC.

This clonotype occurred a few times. The DNA for the CDR3 is TGCAGCGCCTCTCAGGTTAACACCGGGGAGCTGTTTTTT. Protein product: CSASQVNTGELFF. The rearrangement links TRBV29-1 to TRBJ2-2; D gene ambiguous. The CDR3 length is 13 residues. Per the germline V gene, CDR1 is SQVTM and CDR2 is ANQGSEA. V was clipped by 7 bases and J by 2 bases, with 11 bases between them.

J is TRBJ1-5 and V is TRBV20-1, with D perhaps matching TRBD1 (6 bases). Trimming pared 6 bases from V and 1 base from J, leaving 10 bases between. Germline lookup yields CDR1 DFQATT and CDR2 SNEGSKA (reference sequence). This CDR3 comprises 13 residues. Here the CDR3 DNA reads TGCAGTGCCGGGGGGGGCAGCAATCAGCCCCAGCATTTT. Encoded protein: CSAGGGSNQPQHF.

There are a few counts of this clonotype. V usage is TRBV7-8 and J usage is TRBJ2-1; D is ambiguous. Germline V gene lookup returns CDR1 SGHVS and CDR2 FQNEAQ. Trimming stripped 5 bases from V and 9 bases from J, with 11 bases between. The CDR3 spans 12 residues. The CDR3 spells CASSRVWGEQFF. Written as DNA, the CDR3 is TGTGCCAGCAGCCGGGTGTGGGGTGAGCAGTTCTTC.

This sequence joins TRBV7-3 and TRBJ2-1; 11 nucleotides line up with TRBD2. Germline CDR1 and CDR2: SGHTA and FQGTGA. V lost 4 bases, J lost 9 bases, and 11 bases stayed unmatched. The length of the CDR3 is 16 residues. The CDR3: CASSSGVAGGQGEQFF. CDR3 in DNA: TGTGCCAGCAGCTCCGGGGTAGCGGGAGGGCAGGGTGAGCAGTTCTTC.

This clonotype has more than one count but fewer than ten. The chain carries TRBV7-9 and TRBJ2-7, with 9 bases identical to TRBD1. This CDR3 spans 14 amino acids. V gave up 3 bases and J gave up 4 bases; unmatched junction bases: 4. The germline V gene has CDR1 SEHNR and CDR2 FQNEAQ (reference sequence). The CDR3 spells CASSFGDRAYEQYF. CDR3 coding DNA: TGTGCCAGCAGCTTCGGGGACAGGGCTTACGAGCAGTACTTC.

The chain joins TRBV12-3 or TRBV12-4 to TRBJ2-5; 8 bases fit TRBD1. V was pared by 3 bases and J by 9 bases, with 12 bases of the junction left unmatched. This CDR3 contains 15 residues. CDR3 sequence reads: CASSFGQGARASQYF. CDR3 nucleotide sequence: TGTGCCAGCAGTTTCGGACAGGGCGCGAGGGCGTCCCAGTACTTC.

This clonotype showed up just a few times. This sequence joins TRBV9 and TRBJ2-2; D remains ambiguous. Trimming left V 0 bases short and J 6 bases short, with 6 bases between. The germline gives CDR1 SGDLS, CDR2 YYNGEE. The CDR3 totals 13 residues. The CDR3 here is CASSVGSPGELFF. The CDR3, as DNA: TGTGCCAGCAGCGTAGGGAGTCCCGGGGAGCTGTTTTTT.

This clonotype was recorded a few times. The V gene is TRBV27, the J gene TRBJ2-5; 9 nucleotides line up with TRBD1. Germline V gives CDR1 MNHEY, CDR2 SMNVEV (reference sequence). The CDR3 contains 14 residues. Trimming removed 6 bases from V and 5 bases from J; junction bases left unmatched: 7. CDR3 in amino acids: CASSYRGRQETQYF. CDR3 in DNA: TGTGCCAGCAGCTACAGGGGGCGTCAGGAGACCCAGTACTTC.

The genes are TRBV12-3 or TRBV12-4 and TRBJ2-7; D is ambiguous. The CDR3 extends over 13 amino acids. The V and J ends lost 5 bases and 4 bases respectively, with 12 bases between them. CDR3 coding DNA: TGTGCCAGCAGTCGGAGACCCTTTTACGAGCAGTACTTC. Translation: CASSRRPFYEQYF.

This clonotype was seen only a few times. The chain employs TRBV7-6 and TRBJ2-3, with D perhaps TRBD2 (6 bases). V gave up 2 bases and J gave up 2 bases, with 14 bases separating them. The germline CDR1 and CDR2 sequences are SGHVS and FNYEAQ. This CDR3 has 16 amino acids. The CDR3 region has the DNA TGTGCCAGCAGCTTAACCGGGAGTAGCCCCACAGATACGCAGTATTTT. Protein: CASSLTGSSPTDTQYF.

Here the CDR3 DNA reads TGTGCCACCACCCAAGGTGGGCAGCAGTTCTTC. This gives the protein CATTQGGQQFF. V usage is TRBV24-1 and J usage is TRBJ2-1; unclear D gene. The germline V gene encodes CDR1 KGHDR and CDR2 SFDVKD. The CDR3 has 11 amino acids. Trimming stripped 8 bases from V and 11 bases from J, with 12 bases between.

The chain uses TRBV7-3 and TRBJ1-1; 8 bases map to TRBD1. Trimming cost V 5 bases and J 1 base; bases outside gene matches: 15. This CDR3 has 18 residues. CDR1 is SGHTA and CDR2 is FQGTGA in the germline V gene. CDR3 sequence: CASSNTLGTGGWNTEAFF. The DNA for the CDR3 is TGTGCCAGCAGCAATACCCTCGGGACAGGAGGTTGGAACACTGAAGCTTTCTTT.

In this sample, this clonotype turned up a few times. The CDR3 here is CASRSFPGANVLTF. The CDR3 DNA sequence: TGTGCCAGCAGAAGTTTCCCTGGGGCCAACGTCCTGACTTTC. The rearrangement links TRBV5-6 to TRBJ2-6; D remains unclear. The germline CDR1 and CDR2 sequences are SGHDT and YYEEEE. Trimming stripped 5 bases from V and 2 bases from J, with 8 bases between. This CDR3 has 14 amino acids.

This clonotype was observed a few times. The CDR3 DNA follows: TGTGCCAGCACCGTGGACAGGGGGCGCCGGGTTGACACCGGGGAGCTGTTTTTT. This codes for CASTVDRGRRVDTGELFF. The V call is TRBV7-2, the J call TRBJ2-2, with 11 positions matching TRBD1. The CDR3 spans 18 residues. CDR1 SGHTA and CDR2 FQGNSA come from the germline V gene. V was pared by 7 bases and J by 3 bases, with 13 bases of the junction left unmatched.

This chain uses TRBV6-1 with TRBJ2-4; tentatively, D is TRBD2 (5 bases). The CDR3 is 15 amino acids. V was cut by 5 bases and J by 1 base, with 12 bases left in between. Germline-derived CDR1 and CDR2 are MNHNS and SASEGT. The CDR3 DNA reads TGTGCCAGCAGTCCTACTAGGCTTGCCAAAAACATTCAGTACTTC. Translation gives CASSPTRLAKNIQYF.

This CDR3 is CASSYSSPKLGGELFF. For the CDR3, the DNA is TGTGCCAGCAGTTACTCGAGCCCAAAACTGGGCGGGGAGCTGTTTTTT. The chain recombines TRBV6-5 with TRBJ2-2; D unresolved. Looked up from germline, CDR1 is MNHEY and CDR2 is SVGAGI. The CDR3 runs 16 residues. Trimming shortened V by 0 bases and J by 7 bases, and 15 bases separated the two germline ends.

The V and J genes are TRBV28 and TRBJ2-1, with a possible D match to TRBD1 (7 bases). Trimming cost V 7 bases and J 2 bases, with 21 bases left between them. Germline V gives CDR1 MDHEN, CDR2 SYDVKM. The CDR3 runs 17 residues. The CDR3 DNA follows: TGTGCCAGCACGGGGGAGGTTCGGACAGGACCCTACAATGAGCAGTTCTTC. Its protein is CASTGEVRTGPYNEQFF.

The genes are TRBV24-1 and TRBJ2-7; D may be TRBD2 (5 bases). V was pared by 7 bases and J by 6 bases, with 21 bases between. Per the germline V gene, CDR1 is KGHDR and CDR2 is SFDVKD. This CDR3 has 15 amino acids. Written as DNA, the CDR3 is TGTGCCACCAGGAAACTAGGATTGCCCCTCTGCGAGCAGTACTTC. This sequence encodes CATRKLGLPLCEQYF.

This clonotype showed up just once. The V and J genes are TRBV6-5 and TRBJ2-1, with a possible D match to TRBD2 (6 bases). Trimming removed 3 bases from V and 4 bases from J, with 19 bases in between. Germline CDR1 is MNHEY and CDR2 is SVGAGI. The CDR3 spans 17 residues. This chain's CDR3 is CASSYRVAGTNYNEQFF. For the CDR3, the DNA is TGTGCCAGCAGTTATAGGGTCGCGGGGACGAATTACAATGAGCAGTTCTTC.